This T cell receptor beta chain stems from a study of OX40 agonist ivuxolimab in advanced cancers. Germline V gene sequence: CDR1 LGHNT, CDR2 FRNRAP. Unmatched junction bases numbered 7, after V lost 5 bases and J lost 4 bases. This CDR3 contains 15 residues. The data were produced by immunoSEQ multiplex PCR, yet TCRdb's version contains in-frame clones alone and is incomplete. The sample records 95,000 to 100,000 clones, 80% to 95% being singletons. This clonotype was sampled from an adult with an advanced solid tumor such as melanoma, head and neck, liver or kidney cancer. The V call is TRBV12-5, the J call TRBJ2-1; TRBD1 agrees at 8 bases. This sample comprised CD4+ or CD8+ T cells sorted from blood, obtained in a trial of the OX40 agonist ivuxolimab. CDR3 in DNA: TGTGCTAGTGGTGACAGGGGCTCGTTTTACAATGAGCAGTTCTTC. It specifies CASGDRGSFYNEQFF.